This T cell receptor (beta chain) was identified in a study of T cells in Graves' hyperthyroidism and ophthalmopathy. Together with thyroid ultrasound, orbital computed tomography, serum thyroxine and TRAb, clinical symptoms were used for diagnoses. The study, taken as a whole, reports: The model foresaw ophthalmopathy a median around 6.4 months prior to onset. In simple terms, a model built on 13 V-J features told ophthalmopathy apart from stable hyperthyroidism.

This clonotype was detected many times. Antigen unknown. RNA transcripts gave rise to amplified TCR beta CDR3 regions. Researchers ran a first-round RT-PCR on the TCR CDR3 using the HTBI primer set. MiXCR, applied by TCRdb to the multiplex PCR reads, yields one record per CDR3 protein. The sample holds 550,000 to 600,000 distinct CDR3 sequences, around 42% seen once. Germline values: CDR1 MNHEY, CDR2 SMNVEV (reference sequence). This CDR3 is 13 amino acids long. Trimming shortened V by 5 bases and J by 6 bases, and 8 bases separated the two germline ends. The chain is built from TRBV27 and TRBJ1-6; weak D call: TRBD1 (5 bases). Sequencing was done on a sample of peripheral blood or thyroid tissue (not recorded which). The TCR originated in an adult woman with Graves' disease, either hyperthyroidism or ophthalmopathy (not recorded which). Written as DNA, the CDR3 is TGTGCCAGCAGTCAGGGTCGTAATTCACCCCTCCACTTT. This encodes CASSQGRNSPLHF.